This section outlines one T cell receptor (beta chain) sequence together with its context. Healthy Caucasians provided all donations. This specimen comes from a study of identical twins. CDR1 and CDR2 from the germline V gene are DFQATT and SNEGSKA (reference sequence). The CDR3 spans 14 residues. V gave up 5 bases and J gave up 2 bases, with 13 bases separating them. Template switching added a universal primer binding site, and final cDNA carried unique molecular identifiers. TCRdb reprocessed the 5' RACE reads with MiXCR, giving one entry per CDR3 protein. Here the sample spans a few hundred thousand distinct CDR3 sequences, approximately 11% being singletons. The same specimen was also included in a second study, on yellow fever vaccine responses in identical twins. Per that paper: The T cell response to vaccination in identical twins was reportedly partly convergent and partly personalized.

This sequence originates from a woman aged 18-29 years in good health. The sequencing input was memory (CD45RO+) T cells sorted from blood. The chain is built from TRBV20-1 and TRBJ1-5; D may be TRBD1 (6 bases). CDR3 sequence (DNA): TGCAGTGCTGTCACAGGGAGAGGCAATCAGCCCCAGCATTTT. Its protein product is CSAVTGRGNQPQHF.